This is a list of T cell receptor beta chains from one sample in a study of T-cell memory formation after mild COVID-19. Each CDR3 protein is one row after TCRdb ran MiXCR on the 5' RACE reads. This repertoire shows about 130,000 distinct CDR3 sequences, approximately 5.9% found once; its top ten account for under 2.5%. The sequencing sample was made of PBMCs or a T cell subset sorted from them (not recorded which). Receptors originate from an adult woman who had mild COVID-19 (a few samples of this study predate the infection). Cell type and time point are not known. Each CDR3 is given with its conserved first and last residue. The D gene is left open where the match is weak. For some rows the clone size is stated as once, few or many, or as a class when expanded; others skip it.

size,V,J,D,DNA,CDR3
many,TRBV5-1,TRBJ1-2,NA,TGCGCCAGCAGCAAGGACGAAGCACGCGTCTACACCTTC,CASSKDEARVYTF
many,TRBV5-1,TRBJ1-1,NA,TGTGCCAGCAGTTTAGAACTGAACACTGAAGCTTTCTTT,CASSLELNTEAFF
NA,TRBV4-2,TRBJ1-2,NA,TGTGCCAGCAGCCAAGATCATCGGGGGCAGAATACTAACTATGGCTACACCTTC,CASSQDHRGQNTNYGYTF
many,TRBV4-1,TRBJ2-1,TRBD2,TGCGCCAGCAGCCAAGAGGTCCGTCGAGCGGGGGCGAGGAATGAGCAGTTCTTC,CASSQEVRRAGARNEQFF
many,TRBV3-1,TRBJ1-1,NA,TGTGCCAGCAGGGGGGGGACTGAAGCTTTCTTT,CASRGGTEAFF
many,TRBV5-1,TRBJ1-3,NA,TGCGCCAGCAGCTTGGACAGCTCTTATGGAAACACCATATATTTT,CASSLDSSYGNTIYF
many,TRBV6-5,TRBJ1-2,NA,TGTGCCAGCAGTTACCGAGGGTATGGCTACACCTTC,CASSYRGYGYTF
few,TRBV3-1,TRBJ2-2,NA,TGTGCCAGCTCCTATGCTGACACCGGGGAGCTGTTTTTT,CASSYADTGELFF
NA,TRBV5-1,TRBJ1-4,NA,TGCGCCAGCAGCCCGACGGCAACTAATGAAAAACTGTTTTTT,CASSPTATNEKLFF
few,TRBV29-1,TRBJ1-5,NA,TGCAGCGTGGGCGGTGACGGTAATCAGCCCCAGCATTTT,CSVGGDGNQPQHF
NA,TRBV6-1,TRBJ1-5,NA,TGTGCCAGCAGTGGGGCAGGGACCGTCTTGGGTCAGCCCCAGCATTTT,CASSGAGTVLGQPQHF
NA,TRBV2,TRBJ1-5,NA,TGTGCCAGCAGTGTAAGGGAGAATCAGCCCCAGCATTTT,CASSVRENQPQHF
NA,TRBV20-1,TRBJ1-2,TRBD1,TGCAGTGCTAGAGATCCCCGCAGGGGGAATGGCTACACCTTC,CSARDPRRGNGYTF
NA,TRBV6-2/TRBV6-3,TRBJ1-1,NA,TGTGCCAGCAGTAGACCGGGACGGATGCCTGAAGCTTTCTTT,CASSRPGRMPEAFF
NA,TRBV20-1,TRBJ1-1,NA,TGCAGTGCTAGAGTGCGGCCCGGATCGAACACTGAAGCTTTCTTT,CSARVRPGSNTEAFF
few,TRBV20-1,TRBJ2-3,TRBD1,TGCAGTGCTACCAAGGGGGCCGCGAGCACAGATACGCAGTATTTT,CSATKGAASTDTQYF
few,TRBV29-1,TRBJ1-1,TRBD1,TGCAGCGTGGAACCCCGGACAGGGGTATGGAACACTGAAGCTTTCTTT,CSVEPRTGVWNTEAFF
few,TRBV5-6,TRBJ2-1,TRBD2,TGTGCCAGCAGCTTGGAGACTAGCGGGGAGCAGTTCTTC,CASSLETSGEQFF
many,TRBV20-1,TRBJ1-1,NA,TGCAGAGCCCTTAGGGGCGGAATGAACACTGAAGCTTTCTTT,CRALRGGMNTEAFF
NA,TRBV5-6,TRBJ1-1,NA,TGTGCCAGCAGCCGACCCCGGACAGCGATGAACACTGAAGCTTTCTTT,CASSRPRTAMNTEAFF
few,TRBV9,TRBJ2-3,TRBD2,TGTGCCAGCAGCGTATCTAGCGGCCGCACAGATACGCAGTATTTT,CASSVSSGRTDTQYF
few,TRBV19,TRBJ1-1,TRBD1,TGTGCCAGTAGTGACGGGACAGGTCTAATGAACACTGAAGCTTTCTTT,CASSDGTGLMNTEAFF
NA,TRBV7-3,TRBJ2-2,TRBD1,TGTGCCAGCAGGCAGCCGGGACAGGGTAACACCGGGGAGCTGTTTTTT,CASRQPGQGNTGELFF
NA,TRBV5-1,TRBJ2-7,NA,TGCGCCAGCAGCTTGGAACCGGGACCCACCTACGAGCAGTACTTC,CASSLEPGPTYEQYF
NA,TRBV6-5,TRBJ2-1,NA,TGTGCCAGCAGTTTTACTCACTCGGGGAACTACAATGAGCAGTTCTTC,CASSFTHSGNYNEQFF
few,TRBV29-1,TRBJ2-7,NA,TGCAGCGGTCCCGGGACACGAGCCTTC,CSGPGTRAF
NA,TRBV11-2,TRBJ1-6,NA,TGTGCCAGCAGCTTAGAGGTCCCCCCGAGTATATCCCTCCACTTT,CASSLEVPPSISLHF
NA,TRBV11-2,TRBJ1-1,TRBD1,TGTGCCAGCCGGACAGGGGGAATGTACACTGAAGCTTTCTTT,CASRTGGMYTEAFF
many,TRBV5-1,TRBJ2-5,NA,TGCGCCAGCAGTGAACAGGGATTCGGAGAGACCCAGTACTTC,CASSEQGFGETQYF
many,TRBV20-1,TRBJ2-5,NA,TGCAGTGCTATCCCAGCGGGTAAAGAGACCCAGTACTTC,CSAIPAGKETQYF
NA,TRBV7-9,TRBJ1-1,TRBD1,TGTGCCAGCAGCCCCCGGGACAGGTCGAACACTGAAGCTTTCTTT,CASSPRDRSNTEAFF
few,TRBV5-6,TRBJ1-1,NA,TGTGCCAGCAGCTTCATATGGAGTAAGAGTGAAGCTTTCTTT,CASSFIWSKSEAFF
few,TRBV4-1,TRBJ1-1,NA,TGCGCCAGCAGCCAAGGGAAAAAGGGGGATGCTAAAGCTTTCTTT,CASSQGKKGDAKAFF
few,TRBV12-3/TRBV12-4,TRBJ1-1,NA,TGTGCCAGCAGTTTAGCTAGTTCAGGGCTGTTCCCTGAAGCTTTCTTT,CASSLASSGLFPEAFF
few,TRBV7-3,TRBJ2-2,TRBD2,TGTGCCAGCAGCCCCGGGACTAGCGACAACGGGGAGCTGTTTTTT,CASSPGTSDNGELFF
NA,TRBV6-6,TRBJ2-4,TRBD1,TGTGCCAGCACCCCACAGGGGCTAGCCAAAAACATTCAGTACTTC,CASTPQGLAKNIQYF
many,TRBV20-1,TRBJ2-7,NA,TGCAGTGCTATCGGGGGACTGAGATCGGTCGAGCAGTACTTC,CSAIGGLRSVEQYF
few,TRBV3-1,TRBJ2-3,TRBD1,TGTGCCAGCAGTTGGACAGGGACAGATACGCAGTATTTT,CASSWTGTDTQYF
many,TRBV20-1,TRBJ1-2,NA,TGCAGTGCTACGCGGGCAGGTCCGAGAGATGGCTACACCTTC,CSATRAGPRDGYTF
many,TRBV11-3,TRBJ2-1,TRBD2,TGTGCCAGCTCGAGGCGGGGGGGCAGAAGCAATGAGCAGTTCTTC,CASSRRGGRSNEQFF
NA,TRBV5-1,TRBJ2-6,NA,TGCGCCAGCGCCGGGACACCCAGCTCTGGGGCCAACGTCCTGACTTTC,CASAGTPSSGANVLTF
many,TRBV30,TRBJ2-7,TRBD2,TGTGCCTGGAGTGGGGGACTAGTGGCCTACGAGCAGTACTTC,CAWSGGLVAYEQYF
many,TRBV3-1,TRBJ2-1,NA,TGTGCCAGCAGCTTTAAAACGGGGAGAGCTGGTGAGCAGTTCTTC,CASSFKTGRAGEQFF
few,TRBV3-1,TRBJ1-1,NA,TGTGCCAGCAGCCAATTGGCGCGCATGGCGAACACTGAAGCTTTCTTT,CASSQLARMANTEAFF
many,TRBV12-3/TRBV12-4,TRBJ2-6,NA,TGTGCCAGCACCCTCGGCGAATCTGGGGCCAACGTCCTGACTTTC,CASTLGESGANVLTF
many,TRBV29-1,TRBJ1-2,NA,TGCAGCGCTCCCGCCGGGCAGTCGAACACCTTC,CSAPAGQSNTF
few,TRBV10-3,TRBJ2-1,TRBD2,TGTGCCATCAGTGAGGCGAGCGGGAGGGCCGCCAATGAGCAGTTCTTC,CAISEASGRAANEQFF
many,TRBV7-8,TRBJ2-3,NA,TGTGCCAGCAGCTCCCTCGTGGGCTATGGGTTCACAGATACGCAGTATTTT,CASSSLVGYGFTDTQYF
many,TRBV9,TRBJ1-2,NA,TGTGCCAGCAGCCCACCCGCCGGGAACTATGGCTACACCTTC,CASSPPAGNYGYTF
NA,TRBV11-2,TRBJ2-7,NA,TGTGCCAGCAGCTTAGCTCCGGGGGGCCACTACGAGCAGTACTTC,CASSLAPGGHYEQYF